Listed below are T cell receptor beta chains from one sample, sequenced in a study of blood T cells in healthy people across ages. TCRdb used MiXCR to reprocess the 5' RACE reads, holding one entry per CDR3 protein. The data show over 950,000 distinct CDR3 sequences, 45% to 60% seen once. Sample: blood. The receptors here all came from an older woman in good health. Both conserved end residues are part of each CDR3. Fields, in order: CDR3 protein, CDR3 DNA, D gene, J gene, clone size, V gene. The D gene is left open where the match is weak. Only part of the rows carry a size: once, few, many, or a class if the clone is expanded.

cdr3_aa: CASSGTLSSYEQYF
cdr3_nt: TGTGCCAGCAGCGGGACCTTAAGCTCCTACGAGCAGTACTTC
d_call: -
j_call: TRBJ2-7
clone_size: many
v_call: TRBV12-3/TRBV12-4

cdr3_aa: CSVKRTEAFF
cdr3_nt: TGCAGTGTGAAGCGCACTGAAGCTTTCTTT
d_call: -
j_call: TRBJ1-1
clone_size: -
v_call: TRBV20-1

cdr3_aa: CASSEAPGTQYF
cdr3_nt: TGTGCCAGCAGTGAAGCGCCGGGCACCCAGTACTTC
d_call: -
j_call: TRBJ2-5
clone_size: -
v_call: TRBV2

cdr3_aa: CASSLLGGGSGANVLTF
cdr3_nt: TGTGCCAGCAGCTTATTAGGGGGAGGCTCTGGGGCCAACGTCCTGACTTTC
d_call: -
j_call: TRBJ2-6
clone_size: -
v_call: TRBV7-2

cdr3_aa: CASGQSAPYEQYF
cdr3_nt: TGTGCCAGCGGACAGTCAGCCCCCTACGAGCAGTACTTC
d_call: -
j_call: TRBJ2-7
clone_size: -
v_call: TRBV12-3/TRBV12-4

cdr3_aa: CASSETLMSSGANVLTF
cdr3_nt: TGTGCCAGCAGTGAGACCCTGATGAGCTCTGGGGCCAACGTCCTGACTTTC
d_call: -
j_call: TRBJ2-6
clone_size: -
v_call: TRBV2

cdr3_aa: CASSISGRQLTSYEQYF
cdr3_nt: TGTGCCAGCAGCATTAGCGGGAGACAACTAACCTCCTACGAGCAGTACTTC
d_call: TRBD2
j_call: TRBJ2-7
clone_size: -
v_call: TRBV7-9

cdr3_aa: CASSPRTGALEGYTF
cdr3_nt: TGTGCCAGCAGCCCCCGGACAGGGGCGCTGGAAGGCTACACCTTC
d_call: TRBD1
j_call: TRBJ1-2
clone_size: -
v_call: TRBV7-2

cdr3_aa: CASNQDKNYGYTF
cdr3_nt: TGTGCCAGTAATCAGGACAAGAACTATGGCTACACCTTC
d_call: -
j_call: TRBJ1-2
clone_size: few
v_call: TRBV19

cdr3_aa: CASSQDSRKNTEAFF
cdr3_nt: TGCGCCAGCAGCCAAGACTCAAGGAAAAACACTGAAGCTTTCTTT
d_call: -
j_call: TRBJ1-1
clone_size: few
v_call: TRBV4-1

cdr3_aa: CASSYKAETYEQYF
cdr3_nt: TGTGCCAGCAGTTACAAAGCGGAAACCTACGAGCAGTACTTC
d_call: -
j_call: TRBJ2-7
clone_size: few
v_call: TRBV6-6

cdr3_aa: CASSLGSGETNEKLFF
cdr3_nt: TGTGCCAGCAGCTTAGGTTCTGGCGAAACTAATGAAAAACTGTTTTTT
d_call: -
j_call: TRBJ1-4
clone_size: few
v_call: TRBV7-9

cdr3_aa: CASSLSGLAVNTGELFF
cdr3_nt: TGTGCCAGCAGTTTATCAGGACTAGCGGTGAACACCGGGGAGCTGTTTTTT
d_call: TRBD2
j_call: TRBJ2-2
clone_size: -
v_call: TRBV12-3/TRBV12-4

cdr3_aa: CASSWVGSRADTQYF
cdr3_nt: TGTGCCAGCAGCTGGGTGGGGAGCCGCGCAGATACGCAGTATTTT
d_call: -
j_call: TRBJ2-3
clone_size: -
v_call: TRBV7-2

cdr3_aa: CASSLWGGSSLGQYF
cdr3_nt: TGTGCCAGCAGTTTATGGGGCGGGAGCTCTCTGGGGCAGTACTTC
d_call: TRBD2
j_call: TRBJ2-7
clone_size: -
v_call: TRBV12-3/TRBV12-4

cdr3_aa: CASSTGTSGGRYEQYF
cdr3_nt: TGTGCCAGCAGCACCGGGACTAGCGGGGGGCGGTACGAGCAGTACTTC
d_call: TRBD2
j_call: TRBJ2-7
clone_size: -
v_call: TRBV13

cdr3_aa: CASSLELATGELFF
cdr3_nt: TGTGCCAGCAGTTTAGAGCTCGCCACCGGGGAGCTGTTTTTT
d_call: -
j_call: TRBJ2-2
clone_size: -
v_call: TRBV12-3/TRBV12-4

cdr3_aa: CAISESGIFPYEQYF
cdr3_nt: TGTGCCATCAGTGAGTCGGGGATATTCCCCTACGAGCAGTACTTC
d_call: -
j_call: TRBJ2-7
clone_size: few
v_call: TRBV10-3

cdr3_aa: CASSVGGQSYGYTF
cdr3_nt: TGTGCCAGCAGCGTAGGGGGACAATCCTATGGCTACACCTTC
d_call: -
j_call: TRBJ1-2
clone_size: few
v_call: TRBV9

cdr3_aa: CASSNQGGSGQYF
cdr3_nt: TGTGCCAGCAGCAACCAGGGGGGGTCGGGTCAGTACTTC
d_call: -
j_call: TRBJ2-4
clone_size: -
v_call: TRBV7-8

cdr3_aa: CASSLALAGGPGELFF
cdr3_nt: TGTGCCAGCAGCTTAGCGCTAGCGGGAGGGCCCGGGGAGCTGTTTTTT
d_call: TRBD2
j_call: TRBJ2-2
clone_size: -
v_call: TRBV7-2

cdr3_aa: CASSHLGSAEQFF
cdr3_nt: TGCGCCAGCAGCCACTTAGGGTCAGCTGAGCAGTTCTTC
d_call: -
j_call: TRBJ2-1
clone_size: -
v_call: TRBV4-1

cdr3_aa: CSDLPGRETQFF
cdr3_nt: TGCAGTGATCTCCCAGGGCGGGAGACCCAGTTCTTC
d_call: TRBD2
j_call: TRBJ2-1
clone_size: -
v_call: TRBV20-1

cdr3_aa: CASSRSYGHRNTGELFF
cdr3_nt: TGTGCCAGCAGTCGCTCCTACGGACACAGGAACACCGGGGAGCTGTTTTTT
d_call: -
j_call: TRBJ2-2
clone_size: -
v_call: TRBV28

cdr3_aa: CSAKQGGASGANVLTF
cdr3_nt: TGCAGCGCGAAACAGGGGGGAGCCTCTGGGGCCAACGTCCTGACTTTC
d_call: TRBD1
j_call: TRBJ2-6
clone_size: few
v_call: TRBV29-1

cdr3_aa: CASSFSASYRTIEEAFF
cdr3_nt: TGTGCCAGCAGCTTCTCCGCGTCGTACAGGACGATTGAAGAAGCTTTCTTT
d_call: -
j_call: TRBJ1-1
clone_size: -
v_call: TRBV7-9

cdr3_aa: CAWSDPTTGPDTQYF
cdr3_nt: TGTGCCTGGAGTGACCCCACTACAGGGCCAGATACGCAGTATTTT
d_call: -
j_call: TRBJ2-3
clone_size: -
v_call: TRBV30

cdr3_aa: CASSPGQVENEQFF
cdr3_nt: TGCGCCAGCAGCCCGGGACAGGTGGAAAATGAGCAGTTCTTC
d_call: TRBD1
j_call: TRBJ2-1
clone_size: -
v_call: TRBV5-1

cdr3_aa: CASSQDNRMSYPGNTIYF
cdr3_nt: TGCGCCAGCAGCCAAGATAATAGGATGAGCTATCCTGGAAACACCATATATTTT
d_call: -
j_call: TRBJ1-3
clone_size: -
v_call: TRBV4-1

cdr3_aa: CASSRTEGLREQYF
cdr3_nt: TGTGCCAGCAGCCGCACCGAAGGCCTCAGGGAGCAGTACTTC
d_call: -
j_call: TRBJ2-5
clone_size: -
v_call: TRBV6-2/TRBV6-3

cdr3_aa: CASAQLSESREQYF
cdr3_nt: TGTGCCAGCGCACAGTTGAGCGAGTCTCGCGAGCAGTACTTC
d_call: -
j_call: TRBJ2-7
clone_size: -
v_call: TRBV28

cdr3_aa: CSAAPSGRAPNEQFF
cdr3_nt: TGCAGTGCTGCCCCTAGCGGGAGGGCCCCCAATGAGCAGTTCTTC
d_call: TRBD2
j_call: TRBJ2-1
clone_size: -
v_call: TRBV20-1

cdr3_aa: CSASDRIKRSREQYF
cdr3_nt: TGCAGTGCTTCTGACAGGATCAAAAGGAGCCGCGAGCAGTACTTC
d_call: -
j_call: TRBJ2-7
clone_size: -
v_call: TRBV20-1

cdr3_aa: CASSPYLRAGQGDEQYF
cdr3_nt: TGTGCCAGCAGCCCCTACTTGAGAGCGGGCCAAGGGGACGAGCAGTACTTC
d_call: -
j_call: TRBJ2-7
clone_size: few
v_call: TRBV3-1

cdr3_aa: CASSVSPRELGYNEQFF
cdr3_nt: TGTGCCAGCAGCGTTTCACCCCGGGAACTAGGCTACAATGAGCAGTTCTTC
d_call: -
j_call: TRBJ2-1
clone_size: -
v_call: TRBV9

cdr3_aa: CSVESGVGNQPQHF
cdr3_nt: TGCAGCGTTGAATCGGGTGTTGGCAATCAGCCCCAGCATTTT
d_call: -
j_call: TRBJ1-5
clone_size: -
v_call: TRBV29-1

cdr3_aa: CASSNLLAEDPYEQYF
cdr3_nt: TGCGCCAGCAGTAATTTGCTAGCGGAGGACCCCTACGAGCAGTACTTC
d_call: TRBD2
j_call: TRBJ2-7
clone_size: -
v_call: TRBV5-1

cdr3_aa: CASSLQGLAKNIQYF
cdr3_nt: TGTGCCAGCAGCTTACAGGGGCTAGCCAAAAACATTCAGTACTTC
d_call: TRBD1
j_call: TRBJ2-4
clone_size: few
v_call: TRBV5-1

cdr3_aa: CASSGQGAWQPQHF
cdr3_nt: TGTGCCAGCAGCGGACAGGGGGCTTGGCAGCCCCAGCATTTT
d_call: TRBD1
j_call: TRBJ1-5
clone_size: -
v_call: TRBV25-1

cdr3_aa: CASSFFRQETQYF
cdr3_nt: TGTGCCAGCAGTTTCTTTAGACAAGAGACCCAGTACTTC
d_call: -
j_call: TRBJ2-5
clone_size: few
v_call: TRBV12-3/TRBV12-4

cdr3_aa: CASSLSRVEETQYF
cdr3_nt: TGTGCCAGCAGTTTATCGAGGGTGGAAGAGACCCAGTACTTC
d_call: -
j_call: TRBJ2-5
clone_size: -
v_call: TRBV27

cdr3_aa: CASSHGGVNNYEQYF
cdr3_nt: TGTGCCAGCAGCCACGGAGGGGTTAACAACTACGAGCAGTACTTC
d_call: -
j_call: TRBJ2-7
clone_size: -
v_call: TRBV3-1

cdr3_aa: CASSRDWDSYEQYF
cdr3_nt: TGTGCCAGCAGCCGAGACTGGGACAGCTACGAGCAGTACTTC
d_call: TRBD1
j_call: TRBJ2-7
clone_size: -
v_call: TRBV4-2

cdr3_aa: CASGGQSASPLHF
cdr3_nt: TGTGCCAGCGGGGGACAGTCGGCTTCACCCCTCCACTTT
d_call: TRBD1
j_call: TRBJ1-6
clone_size: -
v_call: TRBV7-2

cdr3_aa: CASSYADVQSYEQYF
cdr3_nt: TGTGCCAGCAGCTACGCGGACGTCCAGTCCTACGAGCAGTACTTC
d_call: -
j_call: TRBJ2-7
clone_size: -
v_call: TRBV5-6

cdr3_aa: CASLPNRGLGNTEAFF
cdr3_nt: TGTGCCAGCTTGCCGAACAGGGGGCTAGGGAACACTGAAGCTTTCTTT
d_call: TRBD1
j_call: TRBJ1-1
clone_size: -
v_call: TRBV2

cdr3_aa: CASRDGTGVVGELFF
cdr3_nt: TGTGCCAGCAGAGACGGGACAGGGGTTGTCGGGGAGCTGTTTTTT
d_call: TRBD1
j_call: TRBJ2-2
clone_size: -
v_call: TRBV25-1

cdr3_aa: CSIAPGTDTQYF
cdr3_nt: TGCAGTATTGCTCCTGGCACAGATACGCAGTATTTT
d_call: -
j_call: TRBJ2-3
clone_size: few
v_call: TRBV20-1

cdr3_aa: CASSHTWGGVVYNEQFF
cdr3_nt: TGTGCCAGCAGCCACACCTGGGGGGGAGTGGTCTACAATGAGCAGTTCTTC
d_call: TRBD2
j_call: TRBJ2-1
clone_size: once
v_call: TRBV3-1

cdr3_aa: CSARVPLSYGYTF
cdr3_nt: TGCAGTGCTAGGGTTCCCCTTAGCTATGGCTACACCTTC
d_call: -
j_call: TRBJ1-2
clone_size: -
v_call: TRBV20-1

cdr3_aa: CAGRPGQGYETQYF
cdr3_nt: TGTGCCGGCAGACCGGGACAGGGATATGAGACCCAGTACTTC
d_call: TRBD1
j_call: TRBJ2-5
clone_size: -
v_call: TRBV12-3/TRBV12-4

cdr3_aa: CATSRTYEQYF
cdr3_nt: TGTGCAACAAGCAGGACGTACGAGCAGTACTTC
d_call: -
j_call: TRBJ2-7
clone_size: -
v_call: TRBV6-5

cdr3_aa: CASSHVGTGVVGTDTQYF
cdr3_nt: TGTGCCAGCAGCCACGTCGGGACAGGGGTTGTCGGCACAGATACGCAGTATTTT
d_call: TRBD1
j_call: TRBJ2-3
clone_size: -
v_call: TRBV11-1

cdr3_aa: CASRREVKKGGYTF
cdr3_nt: TGTGCCAGCAGGAGGGAAGTGAAGAAAGGCGGCTACACCTTC
d_call: -
j_call: TRBJ1-2
clone_size: -
v_call: TRBV6-5

cdr3_aa: CASSLRTGEWQPQHF
cdr3_nt: TGTGCCAGCAGTCTCAGGACAGGGGAGTGGCAGCCCCAGCATTTT
d_call: TRBD1
j_call: TRBJ1-5
clone_size: -
v_call: TRBV2

cdr3_aa: CASAPGNEQFF
cdr3_nt: TGTGCCAGCGCCCCTGGGAATGAGCAGTTCTTC
d_call: -
j_call: TRBJ2-1
clone_size: few
v_call: TRBV28

cdr3_aa: CSAGAQGLAKNIQYF
cdr3_nt: TGCAGTGCTGGTGCCCAAGGATTAGCCAAAAACATTCAGTACTTC
d_call: -
j_call: TRBJ2-4
clone_size: -
v_call: TRBV20-1

cdr3_aa: CAIGYGTGAYEQYF
cdr3_nt: TGTGCCATCGGATACGGGACAGGGGCTTACGAGCAGTACTTC
d_call: TRBD1
j_call: TRBJ2-7
clone_size: -
v_call: TRBV10-3